This T cell receptor beta chain was recovered during a study of response to subunit inactivated influenza vaccine. Study-level results: That few new T cells are recruited by each seasonal influenza vaccination was the authors' suggestion.

CDR1 and CDR2 from the germline V gene are LNHNV and YYDKDF (reference sequence). The CDR3 spans 15 residues. V lost 0 bases and J 7 bases, leaving 10 bases between the germline ends. TCRdb re-derived calls from the RT-PCR reads in MiXCR, one entry per CDR3 protein. This sample has under 200,000 distinct CDR3 sequences, with 9.5% to 13% found just once. This clonotype was detected only a few times. Its antigen is unknown. This clonotype was obtained from a man aged 45 to 65 who received an inactivated influenza vaccine. This sample comprised non-naive T cells sorted from PBMCs, obtained roughly 6 weeks after vaccination. V and J are TRBV15 and TRBJ1-6; possible D gene TRBD1, 5 bases. CDR3: CATSRDRARNSPLHF. CDR3 DNA: TGTGCCACCAGCAGAGACAGGGCTCGGAATTCACCCCTCCACTTT.